Described below is a single T cell receptor beta chain sequence and its context. The clone's antigen remains unknown. Base qualities are not recorded, but no much larger clone differs from it by a single base. This sample is part of a study of response to subunit inactivated influenza vaccine (dated by TCRdb to the late 2010s). Some background on the complete study: To follow how T cells responded to a trivalent subunit inactivated influenza vaccine, the researchers relied on deep quantitative profiling of the T cell receptor repertoire.

The library was made by RT-PCR. TCRdb lists the instrument as Illumina HiSeq 2500. TCRdb cleaned the public reads at Q25 with fastp, built clones with MiXCR and kept in-frame beta chains. Identical CDR3 proteins give one entry, which carries the most common genes and DNA. The sample table records just under 550,000 distinct CDR3 sequences; roughly 25% of these occur just once. The ten largest make up approximately 3% of the sample. General conclusions and limits of the study: According to the authors, only a limited number of new T cells may be recruited by each seasonal influenza vaccination.

This sample was also put to use in a study of T cells expressing NK-cell markers. In that second paper, the authors write: TCR beta cDNA libraries were made by 5'RACE template switching that added a universal primer site and unique molecular identifiers. TCR beta-chain repertoires were profiled in sorted CD3+CD56+NKG2C+, CD3+CD56+NKG2C- and CD3+CD56-NKG2C+ T-cell subsets from eight donors. Among the eight sequenced donors, seven were HCMV-seropositive and one was HCMV-seronegative. In several experiments an anti-gammadeltaTCR antibody was added to restrict sorting to alphabetaTCR-expressing T cells. For five or six donors, the dominant CD3+CD56+NKG2C+ clonotypes were among the top 10 CD8+ clonotypes and accounted for roughly 1.0-7.5% of CD8+ T cells. Those dominant clonotypes were again the most abundant among CD3+CD56-NKG2C+ cells in a handful of donors, at about 25-60.1%. Whether the expanded NKG2C-expressing T cell clones were specific for HCMV antigens remained unclear. The eight sequenced donors were randomly selected healthy volunteers, three men and five women. HCMV-specific IgG was detected in serum with a commercial ELISA kit to determine HCMV serostatus. Peripheral blood mononuclear cells were isolated from blood by Ficoll density gradient centrifugation. Using Miltenyi isolation kits, CD4+ and CD8+ T cells were isolated from PBMC through magnetic immunoseparation. cDNA synthesis was primed from the TCR beta constant segment, followed by two successive PCR amplification steps. Libraries were sequenced as 2 x 150 bp reads on Illumina HiSeq 2000/2500, MiSeq or NextSeq. MIGEC was used to demultiplex reads and group the reads by UMI, and MiTCR was used to assemble and quantify clonotypes. To remove erroneous sequences, TCR cDNA sequences were retained only when supported by two or more reads. Downstream repertoire analysis used the tcR package, and clonotypes were matched across fractions by CDR3 nucleotide sequence plus V segment. Antigen specificity was annotated against VDJdb with VDJmatch, allowing one amino acid substitution in CDR3.

This sample comprised CD4+ T cells sorted from PBMCs, obtained roughly 12 days after vaccination. This clonotype was obtained from a man aged 50-60 years who received an inactivated influenza vaccine. Donor details come from another sample of the same person, matched by shared clones.

The nucleotide sequence reads TGTGCCAGCTCACCACTGGCGGGCTCCTACGAGCAGTACTTC. Translated, this gives CASSPLAGSYEQYF. The rearranged chain carries TRBV18 and TRBJ2-7; TRBD2 is a possible D gene, resting on 5 matching bases. V lost 1 base and J lost 0 bases; the stretch between them is 7 bases long. In the germline V gene, CDR1 corresponds to KGHSH and CDR2 to LQKENI. Including the terminal cysteine and phenylalanine, the CDR3 comprises 14 residues. Just CDR3 DNA is preserved here, 42 bases in frame from base 1.